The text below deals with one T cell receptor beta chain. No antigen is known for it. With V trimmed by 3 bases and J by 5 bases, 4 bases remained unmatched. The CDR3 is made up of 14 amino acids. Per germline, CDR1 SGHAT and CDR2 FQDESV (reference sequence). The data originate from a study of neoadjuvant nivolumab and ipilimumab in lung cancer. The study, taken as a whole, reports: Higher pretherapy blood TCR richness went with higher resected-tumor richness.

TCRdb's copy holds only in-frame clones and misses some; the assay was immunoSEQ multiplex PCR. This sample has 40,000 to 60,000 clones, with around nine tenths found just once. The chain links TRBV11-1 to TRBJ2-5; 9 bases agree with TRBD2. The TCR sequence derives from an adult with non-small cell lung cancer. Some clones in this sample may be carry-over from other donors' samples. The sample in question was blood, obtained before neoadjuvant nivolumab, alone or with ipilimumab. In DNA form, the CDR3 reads TGTGCCAGCAGCTTCGGAGGGACTAGCGAGACCCAGTACTTC. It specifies CASSFGGTSETQYF.